The present entry profiles one TCR beta chain with its context. The target antigen is unknown. This specimen comes from a study of a mutant IDH1 vaccine in newly diagnosed glioma. Generated by immunoSEQ multiplex PCR, the TCRdb table keeps only in-frame clones and is missing some. In the table there are over 30,000 clones, roughly 90% of which are singletons. V gave up 2 bases and J gave up 7 bases; unmatched junction bases: 3. CDR1 and CDR2 (germline): MNHEY, SVGAGI. The CDR3 totals 13 residues. The time point was: week 47, end of study. Every vaccination contained 300 ug of the mutant IDH1 20-mer peptide and was paired with topical imiquimod.

The sequencing used PBMCs, collected from a glioma patient whose treatment included an IDH1 peptide vaccine. This TCR came from a woman in her 40s with glioma. This chain joins TRBV6-5 and TRBJ1-2, with 8 bases aligning to TRBD1. For the CDR3, the DNA is TGTGCCAGCAGTTACAACAGGGGGTTTGGCTACACCTTC. Translation: CASSYNRGFGYTF.